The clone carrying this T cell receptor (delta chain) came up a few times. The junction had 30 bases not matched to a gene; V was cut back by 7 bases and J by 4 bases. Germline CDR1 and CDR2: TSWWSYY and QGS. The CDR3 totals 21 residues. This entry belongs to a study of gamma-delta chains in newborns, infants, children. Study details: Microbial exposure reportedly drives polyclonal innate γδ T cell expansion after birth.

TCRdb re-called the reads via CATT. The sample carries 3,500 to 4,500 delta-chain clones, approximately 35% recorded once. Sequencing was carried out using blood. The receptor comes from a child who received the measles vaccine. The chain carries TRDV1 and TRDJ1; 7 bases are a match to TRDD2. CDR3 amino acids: CALVGQLPSWAILMNSDKLIF. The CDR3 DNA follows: TGTGCTCTTGTAGGACAACTTCCTTCCTGGGCGATCTTAATGAACAGCGATAAACTCATCTTT.